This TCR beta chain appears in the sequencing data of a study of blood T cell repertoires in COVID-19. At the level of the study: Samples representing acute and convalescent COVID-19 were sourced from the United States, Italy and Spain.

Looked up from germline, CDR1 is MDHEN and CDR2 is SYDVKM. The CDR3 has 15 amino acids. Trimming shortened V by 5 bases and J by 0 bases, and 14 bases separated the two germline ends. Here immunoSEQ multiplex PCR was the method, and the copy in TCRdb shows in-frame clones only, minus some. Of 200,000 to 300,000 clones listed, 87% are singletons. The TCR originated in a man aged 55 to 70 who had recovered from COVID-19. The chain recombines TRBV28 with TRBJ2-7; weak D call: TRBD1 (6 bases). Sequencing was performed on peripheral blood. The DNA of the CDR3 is TGTGCCAGCAGTGATCTGGACAGCTACTCCTACGAGCAGTACTTC. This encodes CASSDLDSYSYEQYF.